These T cell receptor beta chains were read from a single sample in a study of cytomegalovirus exposure and HLA in healthy donors. This table comes from immunoSEQ multiplex PCR, and its TCRdb copy is limited to in-frame clones, with some not included. The table lists approximately 140,000 clones, about three quarters of them singletons. Input material: PBMCs. The receptor set was obtained from a human donor in good health. The CDR3 runs from the conserved cysteine through the conserved F or W. The D gene is left open where the match is weak. Clone size is not always given. Where it is, it says once, few, many or a class for expanded clones.

J | size | length | D | V | CDR3 | DNA
TRBJ1-5 | NA | 20 | NA | TRBV10-1 | CASSESYKGRPIERNQPQHF | TGCGCCAGCAGTGAGTCGTATAAAGGTAGACCGATCGAGCGAAATCAGCCCCAGCATTTT
TRBJ2-2 | few | 14 | NA | TRBV7-3 | CASRPTGMTGELFF | TGTGCCAGCAGGCCCACAGGGATGACCGGGGAGCTGTTTTTT
TRBJ2-6 | NA | 15 | TRBD2 | TRBV27 | CASSRGGAGANVLTF | TGTGCCAGCAGTCGCGGGGGGGCTGGGGCCAACGTCCTGACTTTC
TRBJ1-6 | NA | 17 | NA | TRBV27 | CASSPTTGSSYNSPLHF | TGTGCCAGCAGTCCAACGACAGGAAGCTCCTATAATTCACCCCTCCACTTT
TRBJ2-7 | NA | 16 | TRBD1 | TRBV7-6 | CASSPRVTGDWYEQYF | TGTGCCAGCAGCCCACGAGTGACAGGGGATTGGTACGAGCAGTACTTC
TRBJ2-5 | NA | 17 | TRBD1 | TRBV7-9 | CASSSYVGATGGSTQYF | TGTGCCAGCAGCTCGTATGTTGGGGCTACAGGGGGCTCGACCCAGTACTTC
TRBJ1-2 | NA | 12 | NA | TRBV28 | CAISGAHYGYTF | TGTGCGATTTCTGGAGCCCACTATGGCTACACCTTC
TRBJ1-4 | few | 13 | TRBD1 | TRBV6-6 | CASKRTGWEKLFF | TGTGCCAGCAAAAGGACAGGGTGGGAAAAACTGTTTTTT
TRBJ2-5 | NA | 15 | TRBD2 | TRBV11-2 | CASSRAGGPRGTQYF | TGTGCCAGCAGCAGAGCGGGGGGCCCCCGTGGGACCCAGTACTTC
TRBJ1-2 | NA | 14 | NA | TRBV6-1 | CASSWTDTNYGYTF | TGTGCCAGCAGTTGGACAGACACTAACTATGGCTACACCTTC
TRBJ1-6 | NA | 15 | TRBD1 | TRBV4-1 | CASSQVGQGGSPLHF | TGCGCCAGCAGCCAAGTCGGACAGGGTGGTTCACCCCTCCACTTT
TRBJ1-6 | NA | 17 | NA | TRBV7-6 | CASSLRGIGDWNSPLHF | TGTGCCAGCAGCTTAAGGGGGATCGGGGATTGGAATTCACCCCTCCACTTT
TRBJ1-2 | NA | 16 | TRBD1 | TRBV6-5 | CASSYSQLTGNYGYTF | TGTGCCAGCAGTTACTCTCAGCTGACAGGGAACTATGGCTACACCTTC
TRBJ1-3 | NA | 13 | NA | TRBV5-4 | CASSLAGGNTIYF | TGTGCCAGCAGCTTGGCCGGGGGAAACACCATATATTTT
TRBJ1-2 | once | 14 | TRBD1 | TRBV4-3 | CASSQGGDSYGYTF | TGCGCCAGCAGCCAAGGGGGGGACAGCTATGGCTACACCTTC
TRBJ2-5 | NA | 16 | NA | TRBV12-5 | CASGLVEGESHQGQYF | TGTGCTAGTGGTTTGGTAGAAGGGGAATCCCATCAGGGGCAGTACTTC
TRBJ2-5 | NA | 11 | NA | TRBV29-1 | CSVDISETQYF | TGCAGCGTAGACATATCGGAGACCCAGTACTTC
TRBJ2-1 | few | 19 | TRBD2 | TRBV9 | CASSPPQPLAGLINNEQFF | TGTGCCAGCAGCCCACCGCAGCCCCTAGCGGGATTGATAAACAATGAGCAGTTCTTC
TRBJ2-7 | NA | 12 | NA | TRBV5-4 | CASSHDSYEQYF | TGTGCCAGCAGCCATGACAGCTACGAGCAGTACTTC
TRBJ1-1 | once | 14 | TRBD1 | TRBV11-1 | CASSSGQLNTEAFF | TGTGCCAGCAGCTCGGGACAGCTGAACACTGAAGCTTTCTTT
TRBJ1-2 | NA | 18 | TRBD1 | TRBV6-1 | CASSGTGGVGNTNYGYTF | TGTGCCAGCAGTGGGACAGGGGGCGTTGGGAATACTAACTATGGCTACACCTTC
TRBJ2-2 | NA | 16 | TRBD2 | TRBV7-3 | CASSSPGWGGTGELFF | TGTGCCAGCAGCTCCCCCGGTTGGGGGGGCACCGGGGAGCTGTTTTTT
TRBJ2-7 | NA | 11 | NA | TRBV30 | CAWSVSVEQYF | TGTGCCTGGAGTGTGTCCGTCGAGCAGTACTTC
TRBJ2-3 | few | 16 | NA | TRBV2 | CASSSRRAISTDTQYF | TGTGCCAGCAGCAGCCGGAGGGCTATTAGCACAGATACGCAGTATTTT
TRBJ1-2 | NA | 15 | NA | TRBV5-4 | CASSSPRRSRSGYTF | TGTGCCAGCAGCTCCCCTAGACGGAGCCGATCTGGCTACACCTTC
TRBJ1-6 | NA | 16 | TRBD1 | TRBV5-8 | CASSLAGTGVNSPLHF | TGTGCCAGCAGCTTGGCCGGGACAGGGGTAAATTCACCCCTCCACTTT
TRBJ2-7 | NA | 15 | NA | TRBV27 | CASSFFSLVRGEQYF | TGTGCCAGCAGTTTCTTTTCCCTCGTCCGGGGCGAGCAGTACTTC
TRBJ2-2 | NA | 16 | NA | TRBV10-3 | CATRGNGQGFTGELFF | TGTGCCACCAGGGGCAATGGGCAGGGCTTCACCGGGGAGCTGTTTTTT